What follows are 17 T cell receptor beta chains derived from one specimen sequenced in a study of a mutant IDH1 vaccine in newly diagnosed glioma. The assay was immunoSEQ multiplex PCR, and TCRdb's table has in-frame clones only and misses some. The sample has tens of thousands of clones, about four fifths seen once; the top ten hold around 7%. Regarding time point: baseline, week 1 (first vaccination visit). The treatment was: pre-vaccination baseline after standard-of-care therapy. Source: PBMCs, taken from a glioma patient treated with radiotherapy, temozolomide or both. The source of these receptors is a woman aged 45-65 years with glioma.

The chain couples TRBV7-9 to TRBJ2-5; D call uncertain. Trimming took 5 bases from V and 5 from J, leaving 9 bases between them. The length of the CDR3 is 12 residues. Germline lookup yields CDR1 SEHNR and CDR2 FQNEAQ (reference sequence). The CDR3 region is CASSHMVETQYF. The CDR3 bases are TGTGCCAGCAGCCACATGGTTGAGACCCAGTACTTC.

J is TRBJ1-2 and V is TRBV30; no clear D. The CDR3 loop spans 17 amino acids. V shed 0 bases and J shed 8 bases, with 25 bases lying between them. CDR1 is GTSNPN and CDR2 is SVGIG in the germline V gene (reference sequence). CDR3 sequence reads: CAWSVGSFGPLNIGYTF. As DNA, the CDR3 is TGTGCCTGGAGTGTGGGTAGTTTCGGACCCTTAAATATCGGCTACACCTTC.

The chain is built from TRBV19 and TRBJ1-3; tentative D call: TRBD1 (5 bases). Trimming removed 6 bases from V and 3 bases from J, with 15 bases in between. This CDR3 contains 15 residues. In germline, CDR1 is LNHDA, CDR2 SQIVND (reference sequence). CDR3 DNA sequence: TGTGCCAGTAGCCCCGGGGGGATTTATGGAAACACCATATATTTT. Its translation is CASSPGGIYGNTIYF. Using reference TRBV19 and TRBJ1-3 for the parts outside the CDR3, the full variable domain is DGGITQSPKYLFRKEGQNVTLSCEQNLNHDAMYWYRQDPGQGLRLIYYSQIVNDFQKGDIAEGYSVSREKKESFPLTVTSAQKNPTAFYLCASSPGGIYGNTIYFGEGSWLTVV.

The chain links TRBV27 to TRBJ1-1, with 7 bases identical to TRBD1. The CDR3 is made up of 15 amino acids. Germline CDR1 MNHEY, CDR2 SMNVEV (reference sequence). Trimming took 1 base from V and 5 from J; bases not matched to a gene: 7. CDR3 region: CASSLFPGGKTEAFF. The CDR3 DNA follows: TGTGCCAGCAGTTTATTTCCAGGGGGAAAGACTGAAGCTTTCTTT.

The genes are TRBV28 and TRBJ2-7, with TRBD2 as a possible D gene (5 bases). From germline, CDR1 is MDHEN and CDR2 SYDVKM. V dropped 6 bases and J dropped 2 bases, with 11 bases sitting between them. CDR3 length: 13 amino acids. CDR3 DNA sequence: TGTGCCAGCAGCAGAGGGAAGCCCTACGAGCAGTACTTC. As protein: CASSRGKPYEQYF.

This chain joins TRBV27 and TRBJ1-6; D not resolved. The V gene lost 0 bases and the J gene lost 0 bases, with 12 bases spanning the gap. The germline CDR1 and CDR2 sequences are MNHEY and SMNVEV (reference sequence). The CDR3 runs 18 residues. Written as DNA, the CDR3 is TGTGCCAGCAGTTTATCTCAGTCTCTGAGCTCCTATAATTCACCCCTCCACTTT. Amino acid sequence: CASSLSQSLSSYNSPLHF.

V gene TRBV27 combines with J gene TRBJ2-7, with D unclear. CDR3 length: 14 residues. Germline CDR1 is MNHEY and CDR2 is SMNVEV (reference sequence). Between the trimmed V and J ends, which lost 3 bases and 6 bases, there was a span of 15 bases. Written as DNA, the CDR3 is TGTGCCAGCAGTTTCGGCCCATCCGGGTCCGAGCAGTACTTC. Translating it yields CASSFGPSGSEQYF.

This chain uses TRBV9 with TRBJ1-5; D is ambiguous. The CDR3 loop spans 14 amino acids. The V end lost 3 bases, the J end lost 7 bases, and 14 bases lay between the germline ends. Per the germline V gene, CDR1 is SGDLS and CDR2 is YYNGEE. DNA for the CDR3: TGTGCCAGCAGCGCCAGCGCGGGTCGACAGCCCCAGCATTTT. Translated: CASSASAGRQPQHF.

This clone occurred once. V and J are TRBV7-9 and TRBJ2-1; unclear D gene. Trimming removed 4 bases from V and 6 bases from J, with 10 bases in between. Germline V gives CDR1 SEHNR, CDR2 FQNEAQ (reference sequence). The CDR3 runs 13 residues. CDR3 nucleotide sequence: TGTGCCAGCAGCTATCAGGAGCCCAATGAGCAGTTCTTC. Protein: CASSYQEPNEQFF.

V and J are TRBV5-8 and TRBJ1-2; no reliable D call. The V end was cut by 4 bases, the J end by 7 bases, with 20 bases between. The CDR3 spans 15 residues. Per germline, CDR1 SGHTS and CDR2 YDEGEE. CDR3 sequence reads: CASSPLNWGMGGYTF. In nucleotides, the CDR3 is TGTGCCAGCAGCCCCCTAAATTGGGGTATGGGTGGCTACACCTTC.

The V call is TRBV27, the J call TRBJ2-1, with 14 bases matching TRBD2. V shed 8 bases, J shed 4 bases, and the junction held 13 bases outside the gene matches. CDR1 MNHEY and CDR2 SMNVEV come from the germline V gene (reference sequence). This CDR3 has 18 amino acids. The CDR3 sequence: CASAGWGLAGALYNEQFF. The CDR3 DNA follows: TGTGCCAGCGCGGGTTGGGGACTAGCGGGGGCCCTATACAATGAGCAGTTCTTC.

The chain is built from TRBV19 and TRBJ2-7; no definite D call. The CDR3 extends over 14 amino acids. The V and J ends lost 1 base and 3 bases respectively, with 10 bases between them. CDR1 is LNHDA and CDR2 is SQIVND in the germline V gene (reference sequence). CDR3 sequence: CASSIGAGRYEQYF. The DNA of the CDR3 is TGTGCCAGTAGTATAGGGGCAGGTCGCTACGAGCAGTACTTC.

The rearrangement joins TRBV7-8 to TRBJ2-7; D unclear. Trimming removed 2 bases at V and 6 bases at J, with 11 bases between. The CDR3 has 13 amino acids. Germline V CDR1 and CDR2: SGHVS, FQNEAQ. The CDR3: CASSLRIEVEQYF. DNA of the CDR3: TGTGCCAGCAGCTTAAGGATAGAAGTCGAGCAGTACTTC.

The V gene is TRBV4-1, the J gene TRBJ1-6; D may be TRBD1 (5 bases). Trimming cost V 2 bases and J 2 bases, with 10 bases left between them. CDR1 and CDR2 (germline): MGHRA, YSYEKL. This CDR3 comprises 16 residues. Here the CDR3 reads CASSQLGGAYNSPLHF. The CDR3 DNA follows: TGCGCCAGCAGCCAACTAGGAGGGGCCTATAATTCACCCCTCCACTTT.

The chain couples TRBV27 to TRBJ2-7; 9 bases agree with TRBD1. V lost 3 bases to trimming and J lost 0 bases; unmatched junction nucleotides: 0. Germline V gives CDR1 MNHEY, CDR2 SMNVEV (reference sequence). This CDR3 contains 14 residues. The CDR3 loop reads CASSLDRGSYEQYF. CDR3 nucleotide sequence: TGTGCCAGCAGTTTGGACAGGGGCTCCTACGAGCAGTACTTC.

This sequence joins TRBV7-9 and TRBJ1-5; D not certain. Deletions cut 5 bases from V and 4 bases from J, with 6 bases between. This CDR3 comprises 12 residues. Germline V gene data show CDR1 as SEHNR and CDR2 as FQNEAQ (reference sequence). This chain's CDR3 is CASSPNNQPQHF. Here the CDR3 DNA reads TGTGCCAGCAGCCCCAATAATCAGCCCCAGCATTTT.

The chain couples TRBV7-9 to TRBJ1-5; D not certain. V lost 1 base to trimming and J lost 5 bases, with 3 bases between them. The V gene's germline CDR1 is SEHNR and CDR2 FQNEAQ (reference sequence). This CDR3 region has 12 residues. CDR3 in DNA: TGTGCCAGCAGCTTAGACGATCAGCCCCAGCATTTT. Translation gives CASSLDDQPQHF.